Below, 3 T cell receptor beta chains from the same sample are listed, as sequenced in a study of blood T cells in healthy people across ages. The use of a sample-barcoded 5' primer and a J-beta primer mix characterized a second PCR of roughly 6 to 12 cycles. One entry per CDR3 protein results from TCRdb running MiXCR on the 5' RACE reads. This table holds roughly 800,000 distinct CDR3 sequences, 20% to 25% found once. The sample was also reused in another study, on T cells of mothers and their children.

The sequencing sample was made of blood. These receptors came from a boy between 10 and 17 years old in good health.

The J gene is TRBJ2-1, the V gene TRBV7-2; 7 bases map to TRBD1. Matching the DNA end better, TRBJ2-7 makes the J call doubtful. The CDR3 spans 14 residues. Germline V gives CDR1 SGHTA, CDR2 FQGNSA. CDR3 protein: CASSLLGQTYEQYF. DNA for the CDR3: TGTGCCAGCAGCTTATTGGGACAGACCTACGAGCAGTACTTC.

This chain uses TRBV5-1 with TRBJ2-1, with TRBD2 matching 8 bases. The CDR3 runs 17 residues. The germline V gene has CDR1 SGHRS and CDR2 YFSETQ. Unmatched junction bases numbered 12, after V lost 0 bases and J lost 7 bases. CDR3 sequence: CASSLASTGGPLNEQFF. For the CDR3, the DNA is TGCGCCAGCAGCTTGGCTAGTACGGGAGGGCCCTTGAATGAGCAGTTCTTC.

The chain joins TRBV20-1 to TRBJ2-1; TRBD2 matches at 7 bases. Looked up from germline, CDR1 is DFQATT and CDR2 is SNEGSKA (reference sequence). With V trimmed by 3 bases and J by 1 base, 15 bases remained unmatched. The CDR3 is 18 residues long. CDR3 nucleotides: TGCAGTGCTAGCGGATGGCTAGCGGCCCGCGGATCCTACAATGAGCAGTTCTTC. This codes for CSASGWLAARGSYNEQFF.